The clone carrying this TCR beta chain appeared a single time. Its antigen is not known. Profiled with immunoSEQ multiplex PCR; TCRdb holds only in-frame clones, not every one. The sample records 1.5 million to 2.5 million clones, over 85% being singletons. The data are from a study of shared clonotypes between healthy human individuals. The germline gives CDR1 LNHNV, CDR2 YYDKDF (reference sequence). The CDR3 totals 14 residues. V dropped 3 bases and J dropped 3; count of bases not matched to a gene: 3. Naive CD8 cells lacked CD45RO and underwent positive selection for CCR7, leaving out terminally differentiated effector memory CD45RA+ cells. The study's findings and limits: Of the naive CD4 clonotypes, roughly 5.5% were shared across a few donors.

Sequences were obtained from naive CD8+ T cells sorted from blood. V usage is TRBV15 and J usage is TRBJ2-5; 8 nucleotides agree with TRBD1. This receptor was identified in a man between 18 and 29 years old in good health. CDR3 region: CATSRPGGKETQYF. CDR3 DNA sequence: TGTGCCACCAGCAGGCCAGGGGGCAAAGAGACCCAGTACTTC.